One sample yielded the 26 T cell receptor beta chains listed below, sequenced in a study of regulatory T cells in long-lasting Graves disease. CDR3 regions were amplified by Arm-PCR using iRepertoire HTBI primers to build TCR beta libraries. One entry per CDR3 protein results from TCRdb running MiXCR on the multiplex PCR reads. The table includes approximately 470,000 distinct CDR3 sequences, more than 20% detected once. Time point reported: persistent/refractory GD, antithyroid drugs over 5 years with positive TRAb. From PBMCs, RNA was extracted and then used to make the TCR library. The starting material was peripheral blood mononuclear cells (PBMCs), obtained when the disease was refractory, from a patient treated with antithyroid drugs. These receptors came from a female donor with Graves disease.

This clonotype was detected only a few times. The rearrangement links TRBV4-2 to TRBJ2-5; 7 bases align to TRBD1. This CDR3 has 22 amino acids. Germline trimming cut 4 bases from V and 1 base from J; bases unmatched to any gene: 27. CDR1 is LGHNA, CDR2 YNFKEQ, per germline. The CDR3 region has the DNA TGTGCCAGCAGCCTGTGGGTTGGGTTAACAGGGGCCTACGACCCCTCCCAAGAGACCCAGTACTTC. Its protein product is CASSLWVGLTGAYDPSQETQYF.

The genes are TRBV6-1 and TRBJ1-1; D is undetermined. The germline CDR1 and CDR2 sequences are MNHNS and SASEGT. The CDR3 extends over 13 amino acids. The ends were cut back, 8 bases at V and 0 bases at J, with 10 bases in the middle. The CDR3 sequence: CASRRAVNTEAFF. The DNA for the CDR3 is TGTGCCAGCCGTCGTGCGGTGAACACTGAAGCTTTCTTT.

The chain is built from TRBV2 and TRBJ2-7; D is perhaps TRBD1 (5 bases). V was trimmed by 7 bases and J by 3 bases, leaving 13 bases between them. The CDR3 runs to 13 residues. Germline V gene sequence: CDR1 SNHLY, CDR2 FYNNEI. CDR3 sequence: CASKIRDIYEQYF. In DNA, the CDR3 is TGTGCCAGCAAGATCAGGGATATCTACGAGCAGTACTTC.

This clonotype was seen a single time. The chain links TRBV20-1 to TRBJ2-3; D gene ambiguous. V was cut by 1 base and J by 0 bases, with 8 bases left in between. The CDR3 is 14 residues long. Germline CDR1 reads DFQATT; CDR2 reads SNEGSKA (reference sequence). The CDR3 DNA is TGCAGTGCTAGAGCCCCCACTAGCACAGATACGCAGTATTTT. Its protein product is CSARAPTSTDTQYF.

In this sample, this clonotype turned up many times. The chain employs TRBV28 and TRBJ2-7; 9 nucleotides line up with TRBD2. This CDR3 comprises 15 residues. With V trimmed by 6 bases and J by 6 bases, 12 bases remained unmatched. The germline V gene encodes CDR1 MDHEN and CDR2 SYDVKM. The CDR3 nucleotides are TGTGCCAGCAGCCCCAGGGTGGGACTAGCCCCCGAGCAGTACTTC. This translates into CASSPRVGLAPEQYF.

Many counts were recorded for this clonotype. The V and J genes are TRBV2 and TRBJ1-5; possibly TRBD1 for D (5 bases). Trimming removed 7 bases from V and 8 bases from J, with 15 bases in between. This CDR3 is built from 13 residues. Germline loops: CDR1 SNHLY, CDR2 FYNNEI. CDR3 residues: CASIGGGMEPQHF. CDR3 bases: TGTGCCAGCATTGGGGGAGGGATGGAGCCCCAGCATTTT. The full variable domain, in which reference TRBV2 and TRBJ1-5 provide the parts outside the CDR3, is EPEVTQTPSHQVTQMGQEVILRCVPISNHLYFYWYRQILGQKVEFLVSFYNNEISEKSEIFDDQFSVERPDGSNFTLKIRSTKLEDSAMYFCASIGGGMEPQHFGDGTRLSIL.

This clonotype has just a few counts. V and J are TRBV30 and TRBJ2-5, with D perhaps matching TRBD1 or TRBD2 (5 bases each). The germline gives CDR1 GTSNPN, CDR2 SVGIG (reference sequence). The CDR3 is 14 residues long. Trimming left V 2 bases short and J 4 bases short, with 14 bases between. CDR3 residues: CAWSTGTPSETQYF. The CDR3 DNA follows: TGTGCCTGGAGTACCGGGACCCCATCAGAGACCCAGTACTTC.

The table lists this clonotype with a few counts. The chain carries TRBV18 and TRBJ1-2; D not certain. The CDR3 has 12 amino acids. V was pared by 2 bases and J by 2 bases, with 3 bases between. Germline V gives CDR1 KGHSH, CDR2 LQKENI. CDR3 DNA sequence: TGTGCCAGCTCACCAGAGAACTATGGCTACACCTTC. Protein product: CASSPENYGYTF.

This clonotype was observed many times. The V call is TRBV7-8, the J call TRBJ2-5, with a tentative D call TRBD1 (6 bases). This CDR3 has 15 amino acids. V was trimmed by 2 bases and J by 3 bases, leaving 13 bases between them. Germline-derived CDR1 and CDR2 are SGHVS and FQNEAQ. In DNA, the CDR3 is TGTGCCAGCAGCTTAAGCTTCGGACAGAAAGAGACCCAGTACTTC. It yields the protein CASSLSFGQKETQYF. Using reference TRBV7-8 and TRBJ2-5 for the parts outside the CDR3, the full variable domain is GAGVSQSPRYKVAKRGQDVALRCDPISGHVSLFWYQQALGQGPEFLTYFQNEAQLDKSGLPSDRFFAERPEGSVSTLKIQRTQQEDSAVYLCASSLSFGQKETQYFGPGTRLLVL.

Only a few counts were recorded for this clonotype. V and J are TRBV20-1 and TRBJ1-4; possible D gene TRBD1, 6 bases. Germline loops: CDR1 DFQATT, CDR2 SNEGSKA (reference sequence). The ends were cut back, 0 bases at V and 0 bases at J, with 11 bases in the middle. The CDR3 runs 16 residues. CDR3 nucleotides: TGCAGTGCTAGAGATCAGGGGTTTACAACTAATGAAAAACTGTTTTTT. Its translation is CSARDQGFTTNEKLFF.

CDR3 sequence: CSVGTSTYEQYF. CDR3 sequence (DNA): TGCAGCGTTGGAACTAGCACCTACGAGCAGTACTTC. The gene calls are TRBV29-1 and TRBJ2-7, with D possibly TRBD2 on 6 matching bases. Germline lookup yields CDR1 SQVTM and CDR2 ANQGSEA. V shed 4 bases and J shed 2 bases, with 9 bases lying between them. The CDR3 spans 12 residues.

This clonotype has at least ten counts. V and J are TRBV7-8 and TRBJ2-7; D is ambiguous. Germline CDR1 SGHVS, CDR2 FQNEAQ. CDR3 length: 14 residues. V gave up 5 bases and J gave up 0 bases, with 11 bases separating them. The CDR3 DNA is TGTGCCAGCAGCGCGAGCAGTGGCTCCTACGAGCAGTACTTC. Translation: CASSASSGSYEQYF.

This clonotype was seen a few times. The chain is built from TRBV7-2 and TRBJ2-5, with 7 bases matching TRBD2. Germline CDR1 reads SGHTA; CDR2 reads FQGNSA. Losses at the gene ends were 5 bases for V and 4 bases for J; bases not matched to a gene: 7. CDR3 size: 14 residues. CDR3 sequence reads: CASSDRGRAETQYF. The CDR3 DNA is TGTGCCAGCAGCGACCGTGGGAGGGCAGAGACCCAGTACTTC.

As to this clonotype: The junction differs from germline at one of its ends, possibly a read error. The V call is TRBV3-1, the J call TRBJ2-5, with D hard to call. This CDR3 is 12 amino acids long. CDR1 and CDR2 (germline): LGHDT, YNNKEL (reference sequence). DNA of the CDR3: TGTGCCAGCGGCCAAGATTCTGGGACCCAGTACTTC. Protein: CASGQDSGTQYF.

This clonotype was found many times. V is TRBV28 and J is TRBJ1-6; weak D call: TRBD1 (5 bases). The germline V gene has CDR1 MDHEN and CDR2 SYDVKM. Trimming removed 5 bases at V and 8 bases at J, with 19 bases between. The CDR3 loop spans 16 amino acids. CDR3 loop: CASSLIPVVGDSPLHF. CDR3 nucleotide sequence: TGTGCCAGCAGTCTAATCCCCGTCGTGGGGGATTCACCCCTCCACTTT.

In this sample, this clonotype turned up many times. The J gene is TRBJ2-4, the V gene TRBV6-1; 9 nucleotides agree with TRBD1. J gave up 6 bases and V 7 bases, and 7 bases lay outside the gene matches. The germline V gene has CDR1 MNHNS and CDR2 SASEGT. The CDR3 length is 14 residues. DNA for the CDR3: TGTGCCAGCACCCAAGGACAGGGGCGAAACATTCAGTACTTC. Translating gives CASTQGQGRNIQYF.

This clonotype occurred many times. The chain joins TRBV27 to TRBJ1-2; 8 bases are a match to TRBD1. The CDR3 consists of 13 residues. Germline CDR1 and CDR2: MNHEY and SMNVEV (reference sequence). J lost 4 bases, V lost 5 bases, and 3 bases had no gene match. This CDR3 reads CASSQQGGYGYTF. The CDR3 DNA reads TGTGCCAGCAGTCAACAGGGGGGCTATGGCTACACCTTC.

This clonotype was counted only a few times. The CDR3 DNA reads as TGTGCCAGCAGCCGCTCGACGTGGGGAACTGAAGCTTTCTTT. Translated, it gives CASSRSTWGTEAFF. This chain uses TRBV7-2 with TRBJ1-1; D ambiguous. CDR1 and CDR2 from the germline V gene are SGHTA and FQGNSA. V dropped 5 bases and J dropped 5 bases, with 15 bases sitting between them. The CDR3 consists of 14 residues.

This rearrangement joins TRBV7-8 to TRBJ2-7; unclear D gene. CDR1 is SGHVS, CDR2 FQNEAQ, per germline. The length of the CDR3 is 13 residues. The V end was cut by 2 bases, the J end by 4 bases, with 9 bases between. The CDR3 loop is CASSLINGYEQYF. The CDR3 region has the DNA TGTGCCAGCAGCTTAATAAATGGGTACGAGCAGTACTTC. The full variable domain, in which reference TRBV7-8 and TRBJ2-7 provide the parts outside the CDR3, is GAGVSQSPRYKVAKRGQDVALRCDPISGHVSLFWYQQALGQGPEFLTYFQNEAQLDKSGLPSDRFFAERPEGSVSTLKIQRTQQEDSAVYLCASSLINGYEQYFGPGTRLTVT.

This clonotype was counted many times. The chain uses TRBV7-2 and TRBJ2-4; D possibly corresponds to TRBD2 (6 bases). Germline V gene lookup returns CDR1 SGHTA and CDR2 FQGNSA. The CDR3 has 19 residues. V gave up 0 bases and J gave up 0 bases, with 18 bases separating them. The CDR3 coding sequence is TGTGCCAGCAGCTTAGCGGTTTGGTCGAGGGGACTAGCCAAAAACATTCAGTACTTC. Its translation: CASSLAVWSRGLAKNIQYF.

In this sample, this clonotype turned up a few times. This clone may be a read error of a much larger clone one base away. V gene TRBV28 combines with J gene TRBJ2-2; D possibly corresponds to TRBD2 (5 bases). CDR3 length: 15 amino acids. Germline CDR1 and CDR2: MDHEN and SYDVKM. CDR3 sequence reads: CASSLRTLNTGEPFF. CDR3 nucleotides: TGTGCCAGCAGTTTGCGGACTTTGAACACCGGGGAGCCGTTTTTT.

The J gene is TRBJ2-7, the V gene TRBV27; D remains unclear. CDR3 length: 14 amino acids. Trimming pared 6 bases from V and 3 bases from J, leaving 15 bases between. Germline V gene lookup returns CDR1 MNHEY and CDR2 SMNVEV (reference sequence). As DNA, the CDR3 is TGTGCCAGCAGGCCGGCCGGGTCTTACTACGAGCAGTACTTC. Its translation: CASRPAGSYYEQYF.

This clonotype has more than one count but fewer than ten. The V gene is TRBV7-8, the J gene TRBJ2-7; 14 positions agree with TRBD2. The CDR3 has 17 amino acids. Germline CDR1 and CDR2: SGHVS and FQNEAQ. With V trimmed by 3 bases and J by 3 bases, 7 bases remained unmatched. The CDR3 DNA reads TGTGCCAGCAGCTTGACAGGGACTAGCGGGGGATACTACGAGCAGTACTTC. Translated: CASSLTGTSGGYYEQYF.

The chain couples TRBV7-9 to TRBJ2-2; 8 nucleotides align to TRBD1. Per germline, CDR1 SEHNR and CDR2 FQNEAQ (reference sequence). J gave up 5 bases and V 3 bases, and 8 bases lay outside the gene matches. The CDR3 runs 16 residues. The CDR3 is CASSLPTGGLTGELFF. Here the CDR3 DNA reads TGTGCCAGCAGCTTGCCCACAGGGGGATTGACCGGGGAGCTGTTTTTT.

The table lists this clonotype with many counts. This chain links TRBV28 with TRBJ2-5; D is uncertain. Germline values: CDR1 MDHEN, CDR2 SYDVKM. V lost 6 bases and J 3 bases, leaving 14 bases between the germline ends. The CDR3 runs 14 residues. The CDR3 bases are TGTGCCAGCAGCCGATACGGATTGGAAGAGACCCAGTACTTC. Translated, it gives CASSRYGLEETQYF.

This clonotype has more than one count but fewer than ten. J is TRBJ2-7 and V is TRBV7-9, with TRBD2 matching over 8 bases. Germline V gene lookup returns CDR1 SEHNR and CDR2 FQNEAQ (reference sequence). This CDR3 has 13 residues. The V gene end was trimmed by 5 bases and the J gene end by 12 bases; junction bases not matched to a gene: 12. CDR3: CASSPPGGPRGYF. CDR3 DNA sequence: TGTGCCAGCAGCCCCCCGGGGGGGCCTAGGGGGTACTTC.